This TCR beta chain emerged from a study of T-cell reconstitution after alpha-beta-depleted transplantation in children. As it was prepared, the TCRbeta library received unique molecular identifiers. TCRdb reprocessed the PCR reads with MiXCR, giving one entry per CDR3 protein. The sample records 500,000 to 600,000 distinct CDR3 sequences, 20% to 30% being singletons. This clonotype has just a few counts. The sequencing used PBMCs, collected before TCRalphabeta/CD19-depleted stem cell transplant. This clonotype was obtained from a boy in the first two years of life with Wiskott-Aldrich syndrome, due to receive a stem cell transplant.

The CDR3 DNA reads TGCAGTGCTCAGAGGGGCGTCGGGGAACTTGACTATGGCTACACCTTC. Protein sequence: CSAQRGVGELDYGYTF. The chain couples TRBV20-1 to TRBJ1-2; D may be TRBD1 (5 bases). CDR1 and CDR2 from the germline V gene are DFQATT and SNEGSKA (reference sequence). Trimming removed 5 bases at V and 3 bases at J, with 22 bases between. The length of the CDR3 is 16 residues.